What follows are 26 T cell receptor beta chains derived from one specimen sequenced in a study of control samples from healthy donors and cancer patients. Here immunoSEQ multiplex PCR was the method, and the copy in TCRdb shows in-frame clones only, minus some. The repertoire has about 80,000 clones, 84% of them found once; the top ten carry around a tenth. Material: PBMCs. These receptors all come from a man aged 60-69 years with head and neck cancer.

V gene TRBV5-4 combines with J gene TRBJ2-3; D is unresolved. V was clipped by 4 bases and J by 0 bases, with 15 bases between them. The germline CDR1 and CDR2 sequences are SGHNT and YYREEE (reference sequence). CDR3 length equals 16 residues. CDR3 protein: CASSATVTTSTDTQYF. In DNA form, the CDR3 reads TGTGCCAGCAGCGCAACGGTCACAACTAGCACAGATACGCAGTATTTT.

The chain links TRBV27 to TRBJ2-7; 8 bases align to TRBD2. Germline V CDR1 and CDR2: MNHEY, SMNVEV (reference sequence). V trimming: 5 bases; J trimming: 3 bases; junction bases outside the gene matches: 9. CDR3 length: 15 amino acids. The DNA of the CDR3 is TGTGCCAGCAGTGCCCATAGCGGGACTCACTACGAGCAGTACTTC. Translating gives CASSAHSGTHYEQYF.

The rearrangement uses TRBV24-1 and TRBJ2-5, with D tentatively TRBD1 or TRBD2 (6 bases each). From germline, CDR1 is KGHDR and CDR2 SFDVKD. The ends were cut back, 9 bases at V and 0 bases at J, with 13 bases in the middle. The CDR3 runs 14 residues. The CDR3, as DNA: TGTGCCACCCAAAAGGGGGGAAACCAAGAGACCCAGTACTTC. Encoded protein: CATQKGGNQETQYF.

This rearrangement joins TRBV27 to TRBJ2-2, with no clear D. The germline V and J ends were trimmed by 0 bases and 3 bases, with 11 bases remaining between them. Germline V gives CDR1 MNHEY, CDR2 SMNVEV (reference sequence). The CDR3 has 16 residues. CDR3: CASSLSWQTYTGELFF. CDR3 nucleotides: TGTGCCAGCAGTTTATCGTGGCAGACCTACACCGGGGAGCTGTTTTTT.

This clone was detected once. The CDR3 protein is CASSQDNGYTF. As DNA, the CDR3 is TGTGCCAGCAGCCAGGACAATGGCTACACCTTC. The chain joins TRBV3-1 (or the pseudogene TRBV3-2) to TRBJ1-2; D might be TRBD1 (5 bases). The V gene's germline CDR1 is LGHDT and CDR2 YNNKEL (reference sequence). The CDR3 is made up of 11 amino acids. V lost 3 bases, J lost 6 bases, and 5 bases lay in between.

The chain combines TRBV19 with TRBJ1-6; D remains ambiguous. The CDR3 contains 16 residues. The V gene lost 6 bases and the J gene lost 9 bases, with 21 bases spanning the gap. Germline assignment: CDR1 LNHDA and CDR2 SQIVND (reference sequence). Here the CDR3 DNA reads TGTGCCAGTAGCCCCTTCGGGCTGAGTGGAATTTCACCCCTCCACTTT. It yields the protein CASSPFGLSGISPLHF.

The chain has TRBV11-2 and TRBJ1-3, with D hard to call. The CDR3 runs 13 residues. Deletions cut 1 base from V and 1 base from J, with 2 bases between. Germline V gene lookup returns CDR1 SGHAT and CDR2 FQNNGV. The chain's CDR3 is CASSLVSGNTIYF. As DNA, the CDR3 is TGTGCCAGCAGCTTAGTGTCTGGAAACACCATATATTTT.

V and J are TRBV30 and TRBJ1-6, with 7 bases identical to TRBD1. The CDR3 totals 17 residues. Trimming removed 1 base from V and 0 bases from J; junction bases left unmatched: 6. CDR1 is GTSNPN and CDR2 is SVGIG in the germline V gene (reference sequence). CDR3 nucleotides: TGTGCCTGGAGTGCGGACAGGTCGAGCTCCTATAATTCACCCCTCCACTTT. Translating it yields CAWSADRSSSYNSPLHF.

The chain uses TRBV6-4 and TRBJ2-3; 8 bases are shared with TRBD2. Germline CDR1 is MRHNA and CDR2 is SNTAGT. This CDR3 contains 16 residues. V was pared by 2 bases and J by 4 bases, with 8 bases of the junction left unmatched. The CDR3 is CASSDQPGGWADTQYF. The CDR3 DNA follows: TGTGCCAGCAGTGACCAACCGGGAGGGTGGGCAGATACGCAGTATTTT.

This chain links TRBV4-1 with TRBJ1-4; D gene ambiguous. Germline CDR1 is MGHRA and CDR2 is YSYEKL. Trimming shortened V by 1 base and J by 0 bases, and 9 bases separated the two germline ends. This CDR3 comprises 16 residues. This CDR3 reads CASSQGTVATNEKLFF. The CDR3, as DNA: TGCGCCAGCAGCCAAGGGACGGTTGCAACTAATGAAAAACTGTTTTTT.

CDR3 protein: CASSARPDQPQHF. The CDR3 nucleotides are TGTGCCAGCAGTGCCCGGCCAGATCAGCCCCAGCATTTT. The rearrangement links TRBV12-3 or TRBV12-4 to TRBJ1-5; D gene uncertain. CDR3 length equals 13 residues. The germline V and J ends were trimmed by 5 bases and 5 bases, with 10 bases remaining between them.

The DNA of the CDR3 is TGTGCCAGCAGTTTGCAGCAAGCGGCCAAAAACATTCAGTACTTC. Translation gives CASSLQQAAKNIQYF. This chain joins TRBV6-5 and TRBJ2-4; no reliable D call. This CDR3 spans 15 amino acids. CDR1 and CDR2 from the germline V gene are MNHEY and SVGAGI. Trimming pared 4 bases from V and 1 base from J, leaving 11 bases between.

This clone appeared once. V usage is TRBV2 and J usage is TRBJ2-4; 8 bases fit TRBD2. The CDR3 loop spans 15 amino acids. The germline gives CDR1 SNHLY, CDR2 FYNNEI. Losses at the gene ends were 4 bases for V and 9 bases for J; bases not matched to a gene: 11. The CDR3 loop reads CASSGLAGRGGIQYF. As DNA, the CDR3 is TGTGCCAGCAGTGGGTTAGCGGGAAGGGGGGGCATTCAGTACTTC.

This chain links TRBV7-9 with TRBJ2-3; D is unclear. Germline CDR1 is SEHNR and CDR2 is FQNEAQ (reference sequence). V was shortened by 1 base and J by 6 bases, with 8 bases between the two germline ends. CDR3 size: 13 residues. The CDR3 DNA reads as TGTGCCAGCAGCTTAGATAGTTCCGATACGCAGTATTTT. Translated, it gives CASSLDSSDTQYF.

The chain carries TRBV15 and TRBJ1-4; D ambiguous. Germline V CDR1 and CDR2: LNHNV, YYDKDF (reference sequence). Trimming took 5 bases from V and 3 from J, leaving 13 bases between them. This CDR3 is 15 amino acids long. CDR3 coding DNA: TGTGCCACCAGCGAGAGAGACCAGGCTAATGAAAAACTGTTTTTT. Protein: CATSERDQANEKLFF.

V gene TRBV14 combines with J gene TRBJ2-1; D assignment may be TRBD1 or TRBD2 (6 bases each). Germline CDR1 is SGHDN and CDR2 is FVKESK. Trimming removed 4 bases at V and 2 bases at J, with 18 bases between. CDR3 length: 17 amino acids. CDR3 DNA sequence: TGTGCCAGCAGCCCGAGGGGGGCGGGAAGCACCTACAATGAGCAGTTCTTC. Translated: CASSPRGAGSTYNEQFF.

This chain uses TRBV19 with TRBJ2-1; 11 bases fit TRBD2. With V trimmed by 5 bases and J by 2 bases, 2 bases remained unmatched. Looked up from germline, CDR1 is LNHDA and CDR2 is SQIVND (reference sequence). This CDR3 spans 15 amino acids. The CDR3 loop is CASSSTSGTYNEQFF. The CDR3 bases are TGTGCCAGTAGTTCGACTAGCGGGACCTACAATGAGCAGTTCTTC.

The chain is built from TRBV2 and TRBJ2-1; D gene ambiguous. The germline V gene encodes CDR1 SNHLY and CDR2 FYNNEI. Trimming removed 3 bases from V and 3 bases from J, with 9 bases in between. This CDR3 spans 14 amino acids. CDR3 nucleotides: TGTGCCAGCAGTGAGTCCTCGGTCTACAATGAGCAGTTCTTC. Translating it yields CASSESSVYNEQFF. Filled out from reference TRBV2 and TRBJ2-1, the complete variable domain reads EPEVTQTPSHQVTQMGQEVILRCVPISNHLYFYWYRQILGQKVEFLVSFYNNEISEKSEIFDDQFSVERPDGSNFTLKIRSTKLEDSAMYFCASSESSVYNEQFFGPGTRLTVL.

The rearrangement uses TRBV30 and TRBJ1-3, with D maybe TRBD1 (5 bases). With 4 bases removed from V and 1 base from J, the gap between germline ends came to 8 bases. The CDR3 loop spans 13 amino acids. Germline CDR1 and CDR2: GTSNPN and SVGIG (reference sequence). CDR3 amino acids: CAWNRGSGNTIYF. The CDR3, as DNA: TGTGCCTGGAATAGGGGATCTGGAAACACCATATATTTT.

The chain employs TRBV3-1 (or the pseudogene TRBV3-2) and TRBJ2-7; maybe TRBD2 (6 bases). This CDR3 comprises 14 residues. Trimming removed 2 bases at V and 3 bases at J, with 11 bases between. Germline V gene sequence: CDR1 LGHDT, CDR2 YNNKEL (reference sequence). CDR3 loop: CASSQNGGGYEQYF. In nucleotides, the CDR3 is TGTGCCAGCAGCCAAAACGGGGGAGGCTACGAGCAGTACTTC.

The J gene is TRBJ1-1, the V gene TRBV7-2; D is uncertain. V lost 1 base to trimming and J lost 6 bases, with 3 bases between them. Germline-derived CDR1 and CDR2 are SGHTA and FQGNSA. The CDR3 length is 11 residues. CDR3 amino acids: CASSLEAEAFF. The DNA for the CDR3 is TGTGCCAGCAGCTTAGAGGCTGAAGCTTTCTTT. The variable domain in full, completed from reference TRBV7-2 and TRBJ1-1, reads GAGVSQSPSNKVTEKGKDVELRCDPISGHTALYWYRQSLGQGLEFLIYFQGNSAPDKSGLPSDRFSAERTGGSVSTLTIQRTQQEDSAVYLCASSLEAEAFFGQGTRLTVV.

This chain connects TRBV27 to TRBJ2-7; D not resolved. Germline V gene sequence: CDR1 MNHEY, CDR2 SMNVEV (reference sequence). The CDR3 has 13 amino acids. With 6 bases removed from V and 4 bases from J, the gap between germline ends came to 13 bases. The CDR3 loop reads CASSFNPRYEQYF. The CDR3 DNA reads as TGTGCCAGCAGCTTCAACCCCCGATACGAGCAGTACTTC.

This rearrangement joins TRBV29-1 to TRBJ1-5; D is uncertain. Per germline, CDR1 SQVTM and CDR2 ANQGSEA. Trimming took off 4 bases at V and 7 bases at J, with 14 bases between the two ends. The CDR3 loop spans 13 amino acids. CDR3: CSVVDRLGQPQHF. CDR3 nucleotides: TGCAGCGTTGTGGACCGTCTCGGCCAGCCCCAGCATTTT.

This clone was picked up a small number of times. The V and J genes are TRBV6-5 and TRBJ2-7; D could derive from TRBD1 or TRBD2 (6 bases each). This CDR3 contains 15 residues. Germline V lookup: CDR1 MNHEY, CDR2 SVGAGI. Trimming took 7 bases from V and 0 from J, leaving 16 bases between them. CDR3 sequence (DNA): TGTGCCAGCACCAAGGGGGGCGGAAGCTCCTACGAGCAGTACTTC. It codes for CASTKGGGSSYEQYF.

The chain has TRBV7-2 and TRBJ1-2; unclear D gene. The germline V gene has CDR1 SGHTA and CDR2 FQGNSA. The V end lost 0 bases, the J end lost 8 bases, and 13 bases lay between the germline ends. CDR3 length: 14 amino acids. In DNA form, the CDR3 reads TGTGCCAGCAGCTTAGCCCACGGAAATTCCGGCTACACCTTC. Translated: CASSLAHGNSGYTF.

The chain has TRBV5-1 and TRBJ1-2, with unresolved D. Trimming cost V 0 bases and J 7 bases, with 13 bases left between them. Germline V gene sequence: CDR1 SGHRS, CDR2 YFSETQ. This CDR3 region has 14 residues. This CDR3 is CASSLEGYLGGYTF. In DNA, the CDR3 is TGCGCCAGCAGCTTGGAGGGTTACCTCGGTGGCTACACCTTC.